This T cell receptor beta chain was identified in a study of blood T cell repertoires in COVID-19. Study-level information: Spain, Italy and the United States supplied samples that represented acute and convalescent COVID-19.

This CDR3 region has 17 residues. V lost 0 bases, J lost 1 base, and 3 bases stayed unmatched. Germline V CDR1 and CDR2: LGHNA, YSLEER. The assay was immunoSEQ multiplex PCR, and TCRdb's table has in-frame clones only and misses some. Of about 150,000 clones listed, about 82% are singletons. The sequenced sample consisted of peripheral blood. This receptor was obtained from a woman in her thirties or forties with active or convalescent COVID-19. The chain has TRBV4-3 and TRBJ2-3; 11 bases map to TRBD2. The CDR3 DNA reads TGCGCCAGCAGCCAAGAAACTAGCGGGAGTGGCACAGATACGCAGTATTTT. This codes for CASSQETSGSGTDTQYF.